The rows below give T cell receptor beta chains drawn from one sample of a study of T-cell memory formation after mild COVID-19. TCRdb passed the 5' RACE reads through MiXCR, listing each CDR3 protein once. The sample carries around 450,000 distinct CDR3 sequences, 20% recorded once. Sequencing input: PBMCs or a T cell subset sorted from them (not recorded which). The receptors here all came from an adult woman who had mild COVID-19 (a few samples of this study predate the infection). Cell type and time point are not known. Both conserved end residues are part of each CDR3. D genes are given only for firm matches. Where a row states a size, it is once, few, many or the class of an expanded clone; other rows omit it.

>TRBD1|.|TRBJ1-1|TRBV19
TGTGCCAGTAGTATTCGGAGAACAGGGGGTTCCACTGAAGCTTTCTTT
CASSIRRTGGSTEAFF
>.|.|TRBJ2-2|TRBV7-3
TGTGCCAGCAGCTCTGACCTAACGACCGGGGAGCTGTTTTTT
CASSSDLTTGELFF
>.|.|TRBJ1-5|TRBV7-3
TGTGCCAGCAGCTCCGTCTACGGTCAGCCCCAGCATTTT
CASSSVYGQPQHF
>.|few|TRBJ1-1|TRBV30
TGTGCCTGGAGTGAGATACGGATGAACACTGAAGCTTTCTTT
CAWSEIRMNTEAFF
>TRBD2|.|TRBJ2-2|TRBV4-1
TGCGCCAGCAGCCCTCTAGCGGGGGGGCGCACCGGGGAGCTGTTTTTT
CASSPLAGGRTGELFF
>.|.|TRBJ2-1|TRBV23-1
TGCGCCAGCTGCCTAATTCGCGGTCTCTTCACCTACAATGAGCAGTTCTTC
CASCLIRGLFTYNEQFF
>TRBD1|few|TRBJ2-7|TRBV19
TGTGCCAGTAGTTTCGCCTGGGCAGGGGGCGAGCAGTACTTC
CASSFAWAGGEQYF
>TRBD1|.|TRBJ1-5|TRBV25-1
TGTGCCATCAGTGGGACAGGGAAGGGCAATCAGCCCCAGCATTTT
CAISGTGKGNQPQHF
>TRBD2|.|TRBJ2-3|TRBV20-1
TGCAGCGCTTGGACTAGCGGGAGGGGGGATACGCAGTATTTT
CSAWTSGRGDTQYF
>.|few|TRBJ1-6|TRBV27
TGTGCCAGCAGATCTTCGGGAGGGTATAATTCACCCCTCCACTTT
CASRSSGGYNSPLHF
>.|.|TRBJ2-7|TRBV5-1
TGCGCCAGCAGCCCCGGGACTGCCCTAGGCGACGAGCAGTACTTC
CASSPGTALGDEQYF
>TRBD1|many|TRBJ1-2|TRBV5-5
TGTGCCAGCAGCCGGGACAGTAACTATGGCTACACCTTC
CASSRDSNYGYTF
>.|.|TRBJ2-2|TRBV24-1
TGTGCCACCAGGGAGAACACCGGGGAGCTGTTTTTT
CATRENTGELFF
>.|few|TRBJ2-5|TRBV5-1
TGCGCCAGCAGCGTAGAACCGGGACCCCAAGAGACCCAGTACTTC
CASSVEPGPQETQYF
>TRBD1|.|TRBJ2-7|TRBV6-1
TGTGCCAGCAGTGAGCCGACAGGGGGTTTCCACGAGCAGTACTTC
CASSEPTGGFHEQYF
>.|many|TRBJ2-1|TRBV7-6
TGTGCCAGCAGCCCTAGCCTGGCAGGGTCAGATGAGCAGTTCTTC
CASSPSLAGSDEQFF
>.|.|TRBJ2-1|TRBV9
TGTGCCAGCAGCGTTGGAAAATACAATGAGCAGTTCTTC
CASSVGKYNEQFF
>TRBD2|.|TRBJ2-3|TRBV24-1
TGTGCCACCAGTGATCCGACTAGCGGGAGGGCGGATACGCAGTATTTT
CATSDPTSGRADTQYF
>TRBD2|.|TRBJ2-3|TRBV7-3
TGTGCCAGCAGCAGCGGGGGCTTTAGCACAGATACGCAGTATTTT
CASSSGGFSTDTQYF
>.|many|TRBJ2-1|TRBV18
TGTGCCAGCTCACCCCAGGGAGGCAATGAGCAGTTCTTC
CASSPQGGNEQFF
>TRBD1|.|TRBJ2-3|TRBV11-2
TGTGCCAGCAGCTTAGATCCTCGGTTGACAGGGTCCGATACGCAGTATTTT
CASSLDPRLTGSDTQYF
>TRBD2|.|TRBJ2-1|TRBV6-5
TGTGCCAGCAGTTTATGGACTAGCGGCCCAAATGAGCAGTTCTTC
CASSLWTSGPNEQFF
>.|.|TRBJ2-7|TRBV10-3
TGTGCCATCAGCCCACAGGGACTTGAGCAGTACTTC
CAISPQGLEQYF
>.|few|TRBJ2-7|TRBV9
TGTGCCAGCAGCACCGGGCCCCAACCCAACGAGCAGTACTTC
CASSTGPQPNEQYF
>.|few|TRBJ2-6|TRBV23-1
TGCGCCAGCAGTCACCGACAGATCTCTGGGGCCAACGTCCTGACTTTC
CASSHRQISGANVLTF
>.|.|TRBJ1-2|TRBV6-5
TGTGCCAGCAGTTACTCGAAAGGGGCACGAGGCTACACCTTC
CASSYSKGARGYTF
>.|few|TRBJ2-7|TRBV29-1
TGCAGCGTTGAAGATACGGGGTCCGAGCAGTACTTC
CSVEDTGSEQYF
>.|few|TRBJ2-7|TRBV2
TGTGCCAGCACCTCCGCCAGGGACTACGAGCAGTACTTC
CASTSARDYEQYF
>TRBD1|.|TRBJ2-1|TRBV7-3
TGTGCCAGCAGCACGGACAGGGGTAGGCATGAGCAGTTCTTC
CASSTDRGRHEQFF
>.|many|TRBJ1-3|TRBV3-1
TGTGCCAGCAGCCAAGATCGCGGTGTTGGAAACACCATATATTTT
CASSQDRGVGNTIYF
>.|few|TRBJ2-3|TRBV27
TGTGCCAGCAGGCTGAGAAGAGGGGGCACAGATACGCAGTATTTT
CASRLRRGGTDTQYF
>TRBD1|once|TRBJ1-2|TRBV24-1
TGTGCCACCAGTGACAGGGGACAGGGGGCTTCTGGCTACACCTTC
CATSDRGQGASGYTF
>TRBD2|few|TRBJ2-2|TRBV6-2/TRBV6-3
TGTGCCAGCAGTTTCCAGACTAGCGCCGGGGAGCTGTTTTTT
CASSFQTSAGELFF
>.|.|TRBJ2-2|TRBV7-7
TGTGCTAGCAGTTCGACCGGTGGGGTGGCCGGGGAGCTGTTTTTT
CASSSTGGVAGELFF
>TRBD2|.|TRBJ2-1|TRBV7-3
TGTGCCAGCAGCCCACTAGCGGGAAAGCCTTCTGAGCAGTTCTTC
CASSPLAGKPSEQFF
>.|many|TRBJ1-2|TRBV19
TGTGCCAGTAGTAGAGACAAAGCTAACTATGGCTACACCTTC
CASSRDKANYGYTF
>TRBD2|.|TRBJ2-1|TRBV7-7
TGTGCTAGCAGCTTAGTCAGCGGGAGGGCCAATGAGCAGTTCTTC
CASSLVSGRANEQFF
>TRBD1|many|TRBJ2-6|TRBV5-1
TGCGCCAGCAGCTTGGGGACAGGGGGATCCCTCTCTGGGGCCAACGTCCTGACTTTC
CASSLGTGGSLSGANVLTF
>.|.|TRBJ2-2|TRBV3-1
TGTGCCAGCAGCCTAAGACCCAGATCCACCGGGGAGCTGTTTTTT
CASSLRPRSTGELFF
>.|few|TRBJ1-4|TRBV7-6
TGTGCCAGCAGCTTACAGAGCGGGGGGCAAGATGAAAAACTGTTTTTT
CASSLQSGGQDEKLFF
>.|.|TRBJ2-7|TRBV4-1
TGCGCCAGCAGCCAAGGATCAGACAGGCACTCCTACGAGCAGTACTTC
CASSQGSDRHSYEQYF
>.|few|TRBJ2-7|TRBV7-8
TGTGCCAGCAGCCGGGGTGGGGGCGAGCAGTACTTC
CASSRGGGEQYF
>.|few|TRBJ1-1|TRBV11-2
TGTGCCAGCACCCTATCTTACGGGATGAACACTGAAGCTTTCTTT
CASTLSYGMNTEAFF